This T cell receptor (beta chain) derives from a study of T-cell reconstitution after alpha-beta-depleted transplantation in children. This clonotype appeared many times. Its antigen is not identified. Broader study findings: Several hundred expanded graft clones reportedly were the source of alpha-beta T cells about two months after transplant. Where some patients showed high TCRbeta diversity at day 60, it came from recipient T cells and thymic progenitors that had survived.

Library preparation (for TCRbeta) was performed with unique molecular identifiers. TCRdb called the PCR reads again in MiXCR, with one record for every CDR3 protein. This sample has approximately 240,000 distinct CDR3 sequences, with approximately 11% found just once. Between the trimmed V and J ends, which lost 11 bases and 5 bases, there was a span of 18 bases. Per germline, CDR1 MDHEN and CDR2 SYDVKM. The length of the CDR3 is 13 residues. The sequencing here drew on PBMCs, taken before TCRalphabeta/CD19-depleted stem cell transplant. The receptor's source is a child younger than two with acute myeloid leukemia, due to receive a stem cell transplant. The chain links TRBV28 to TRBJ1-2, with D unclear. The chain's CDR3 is CAVQPPGMYGYTF. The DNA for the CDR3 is TGTGCCGTCCAACCCCCAGGAATGTATGGCTACACCTTC.